These T cell receptor beta chains were read from a single sample in a study of preoperative IRX-2 immunotherapy in early breast cancer. Only in-frame clones appear in the TCRdb table, and some are missing; sequencing was by immunoSEQ multiplex PCR. Seen here are tens of thousands of clones, more than 80% observed once, and the top ten hold 1% to 1.5%. The sequencing used lymph node tissue, collected after IRX-2 immunotherapy. All receptors come from a human donor with breast cancer. CDR3s include the opening cysteine and the closing phenylalanine or tryptophan. Each record gives: V gene, clone size, D gene, J gene, CDR3 protein, CDR3 DNA. A D gene is named only where the DNA matches it firmly. Clone size appears in some rows only: once, few, many, or a class for an expanded clone.

V: TRBV29-1; size: NA; D: NA; J: TRBJ2-3; CDR3: CSVELLGSASTDTQYF; DNA: TGCAGCGTTGAATTGTTAGGGTCCGCTAGCACAGATACGCAGTATTTT
V: TRBV11-3; size: NA; D: TRBD2; J: TRBJ2-3; CDR3: CASSLRGDFTDTQYF; DNA: TGTGCCAGCAGCTTACGGGGGGACTTCACAGATACGCAGTATTTT
V: TRBV6-8; size: NA; D: NA; J: TRBJ2-3; CDR3: CASSAWRRADTQYF; DNA: TGTGCCAGCAGCGCCTGGCGGAGGGCAGATACGCAGTATTTT
V: TRBV18; size: NA; D: NA; J: TRBJ1-6; CDR3: CASSPQEQSSYNSPLHF; DNA: TGTGCCAGCTCACCGCAGGAACAGAGCTCCTATAATTCACCCCTCCACTTT
V: TRBV18; size: NA; D: NA; J: TRBJ1-5; CDR3: CASSPRGLTHVNQPQHF; DNA: TGTGCCAGCTCACCACGGGGACTTACTCACGTCAATCAGCCCCAGCATTTT
V: TRBV19; size: once; D: NA; J: TRBJ1-4; CDR3: CASSIVPGAEKLFF; DNA: TGTGCCAGTAGTATTGTTCCTGGGGCGGAAAAACTGTTTTTT
V: TRBV5-1; size: NA; D: TRBD1; J: TRBJ1-1; CDR3: CASRIGTGYTEAFF; DNA: TGCGCCAGCAGAATCGGGACAGGGTACACTGAAGCTTTCTTT
V: TRBV11-3; size: NA; D: TRBD1; J: TRBJ2-2; CDR3: CASSPRTGGAAGELFF; DNA: TGTGCCAGCAGCCCGCGGACAGGGGGCGCGGCCGGGGAGCTGTTTTTT
V: TRBV19; size: NA; D: TRBD1; J: TRBJ1-5; CDR3: CASRTGGTDGQHF; DNA: TGTGCCAGTCGGACAGGGGGCACAGATGGTCAGCATTTT
V: TRBV30; size: NA; D: NA; J: TRBJ1-2; CDR3: CAWSARLDYGYTF; DNA: TGTGCCTGGAGTGCACGACTGGACTATGGCTACACCTTC
V: TRBV15; size: few; D: NA; J: TRBJ2-2; CDR3: CATSVWLATGELFF; DNA: TGTGCCACCAGCGTCTGGCTGGCCACCGGGGAGCTGTTTTTT
V: TRBV18; size: NA; D: NA; J: TRBJ2-1; CDR3: CASSPTTGNNEQFF; DNA: TGTGCCAGCTCTCCGACGACAGGCAACAATGAGCAGTTCTTC
V: TRBV7-6; size: once; D: TRBD1; J: TRBJ1-4; CDR3: CASSAPTGGDEKLFF; DNA: TGTGCCAGCAGCGCACCTACAGGGGGTGATGAAAAACTGTTTTTT
V: TRBV19; size: NA; D: NA; J: TRBJ2-2; CDR3: CASRSSGTGELFF; DNA: TGTGCCAGTAGAAGTAGCGGCACCGGGGAGCTGTTTTTT
V: TRBV18; size: NA; D: NA; J: TRBJ2-3; CDR3: CASSLGQTDTQYF; DNA: TGTGCCAGCTCACTAGGACAGACCGATACGCAGTATTTT
V: TRBV18; size: NA; D: NA; J: TRBJ1-3; CDR3: CASSPQKGNTIYF; DNA: TGTGCCAGCTCACCCCAGAAGGGGAACACCATATATTTT